The source of this TCR beta chain is a study of identical twins. Using its own MiXCR run on the 5' RACE reads, TCRdb lists one record per CDR3 protein. This table has fewer than 900,000 distinct CDR3 sequences, 21% appearing once. This CDR3 comprises 16 residues. CDR1 and CDR2 from the germline V gene are SGHRS and YFSETQ. Trimming at V came to 3 bases and at J to 1 base, leaving 4 bases not matched to a gene. The same data also went into a second study, on T cells expressing NK-cell markers. That work contributes: Seven of the eight sequenced donors were classified as HCMV-seropositive, and one was classified as seronegative. HCMV specificity was not established for the expanded NKG2C+ T cell clones.

V usage is TRBV5-1 and J usage is TRBJ2-3, with 11 bases aligning to TRBD2. Sequenced input: PBMCs. The sequence was collected from a woman aged 18-29 years in good health. The CDR3: CASSSLAGGGTDTQYF. Written as DNA, the CDR3 is TGCGCCAGCAGCTCCCTAGCGGGGGGAGGCACAGATACGCAGTATTTT.